These T cell receptor beta chains were read from a single sample in a study of shared clonotypes between healthy human individuals. Using immunoSEQ multiplex PCR, the repertoire was profiled, and TCRdb retains in-frame clones only, with some absent. The sample shows around 2.1 million clones, roughly 95% of them seen only once. What was sequenced was naive CD4+ T cells sorted from blood. All receptors derive from a man aged 18 to 29 in good health. Each CDR3 is given with its conserved first and last residue. A D gene is named only where the DNA matches it firmly.

V gene: TRBV6-6
D gene: NA
CDR3 protein: CASRHRVGEKLFF

V gene: TRBV6-5
D gene: TRBD1
CDR3 protein: CASKLGTVRTDTQYF

V gene: TRBV5-1
D gene: TRBD2
CDR3 protein: CASSRPSGGAPHEQFF

V gene: TRBV12-5
D gene: NA
CDR3 protein: CASGTDNYGYTF

V gene: TRBV19
D gene: TRBD1
CDR3 protein: CASSPGTGGGEQYF

V gene: TRBV6-1
D gene: NA
CDR3 protein: CASSEAPPDSRLRQYF

V gene: TRBV5-4
D gene: TRBD1
CDR3 protein: CASTQPTGDDEQFF

V gene: TRBV18
D gene: NA
CDR3 protein: CASSPASSDTQYF

V gene: TRBV6-5
D gene: TRBD2
CDR3 protein: CASKRLAGSGELFF

V gene: TRBV5-6
D gene: TRBD1
CDR3 protein: CASSAGTGGWYGYTF

V gene: TRBV5-8
D gene: TRBD1
CDR3 protein: CASSPRRYKTGSNNQPQHF